This paragraph covers one TCR beta chain sequence. Antigen: not known. This sample is drawn from a study of cytomegalovirus exposure and HLA in healthy donors. Findings and limits, study-wide: Immune exposure data for these donors was limited to CMV serostatus. In vitro work confirmed that three CMV-associated chains recognize CMV antigens. Rarity characterized most TCR sequences, yet some public TCRs appeared in many donors.

Trimming took off 2 bases at V and 10 bases at J, with 18 bases between the two ends. CDR3 length: 15 amino acids. Germline lookup yields CDR1 SGHTA and CDR2 FQGNSA. PCR amplification relied on 60 Vbeta primers (plus 13 Jbeta primers). Sequenced by immunoSEQ multiplex PCR; TCRdb stores in-frame clones only, minus some. The table lists 80,000 to 130,000 clones, 84% of them singletons. The donors gave bone marrow, and they were healthy. V and J are TRBV7-2 and TRBJ2-1; a possible D gene is TRBD2 (7 bases). The receptor's source is a young woman in good health and CMV-seronegative. Material for sequencing was PBMCs. This CDR3 reads CASSLRGGYGREQFF. The CDR3 DNA reads TGTGCCAGCAGCTTAAGGGGGGGGTACGGGCGCGAGCAGTTCTTC. The variable domain in full, completed from reference TRBV7-2 and TRBJ2-1, reads GAGVSQSPSNKVTEKGKDVELRCDPISGHTALYWYRQSLGQGLEFLIYFQGNSAPDKSGLPSDRFSAERTGGSVSTLTIQRTQQEDSAVYLCASSLRGGYGREQFFGPGTRLTVL.